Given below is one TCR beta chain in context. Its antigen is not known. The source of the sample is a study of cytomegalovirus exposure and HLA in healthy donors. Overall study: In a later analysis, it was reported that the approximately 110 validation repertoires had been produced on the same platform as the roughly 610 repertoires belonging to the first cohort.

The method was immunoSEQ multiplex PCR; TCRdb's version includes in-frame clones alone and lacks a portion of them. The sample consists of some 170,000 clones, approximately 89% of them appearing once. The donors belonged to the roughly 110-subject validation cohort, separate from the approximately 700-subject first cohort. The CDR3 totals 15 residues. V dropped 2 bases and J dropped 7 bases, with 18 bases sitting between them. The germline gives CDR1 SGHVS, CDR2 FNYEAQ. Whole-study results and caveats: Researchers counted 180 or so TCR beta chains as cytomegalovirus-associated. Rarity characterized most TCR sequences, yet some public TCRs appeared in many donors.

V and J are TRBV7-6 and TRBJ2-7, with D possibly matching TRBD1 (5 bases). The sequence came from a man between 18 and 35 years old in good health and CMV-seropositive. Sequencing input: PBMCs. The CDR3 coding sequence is TGTGCCAGCAGCTTAACGGGCAGTTCCTCAGGGGAGCAGTACTTC. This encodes CASSLTGSSSGEQYF.